This entry lists 10 T cell receptor beta chains sequenced from one sample in a study of glioma-infiltrating T cells after dendritic cell vaccination. The repertoire was sequenced with immunoSEQ multiplex PCR; TCRdb's copy has only in-frame clones and lacks some. The sample holds 85,000 to 110,000 clones, roughly 81% seen once. This specimen was blood, taken before dendritic cell vaccination. Every receptor here comes from a human donor with glioblastoma.

The chain uses TRBV9 and TRBJ1-6, with 7 bases that match TRBD1. This CDR3 is 15 amino acids long. V lost 3 bases and J lost 7; bases outside the gene matches: 7. Looked up from germline, CDR1 is SGDLS and CDR2 is YYNGEE. CDR3 DNA: TGTGCCAGCAGCGCGACAGGGAATCCAAATTCACCCCTCCACTTT. It codes for CASSATGNPNSPLHF.

The chain links TRBV9 to TRBJ1-3; D may be TRBD1 (5 bases). The CDR3 is 16 residues long. Germline CDR1 is SGDLS and CDR2 is YYNGEE. The V end was cut by 0 bases, the J end by 4 bases, with 14 bases between. The CDR3 bases are TGTGCCAGCAGCGTAGCTGGAGGGGACGGGGGAAACACCATATATTTT. The encoded protein is CASSVAGGDGGNTIYF. The variable domain in full, completed from reference TRBV9 and TRBJ1-3, reads DSGVTQTPKHLITATGQRVTLRCSPRSGDLSVYWYQQSLDQGLQFLIQYYNGEERAKGNILERFSAQQFPDLHSELNLSSLELGDSALYFCASSVAGGDGGNTIYFGEGSWLTVV.

This clone was observed a handful of times. The CDR3 here is CATERDLAAYEQYF. The CDR3 DNA is TGTGCCACCGAGCGGGACTTAGCGGCCTACGAGCAGTACTTC. The rearrangement joins TRBV10-3 to TRBJ2-7; 7 positions match TRBD2. V was clipped by 10 bases and J by 2 bases; unmatched bases: 11. In germline, CDR1 is ENHRY, CDR2 SYGVKD. The CDR3 is 14 amino acids.

This rearrangement joins TRBV7-2 to TRBJ2-3; no reliable D call. This CDR3 contains 11 residues. V lost 5 bases and J lost 3, with 3 bases in between. The germline V gene has CDR1 SGHTA and CDR2 FQGNSA. Here the CDR3 DNA reads TGTGCCAGCAGCCCTACAGATACGCAGTATTTT. Translating gives CASSPTDTQYF.

V and J are TRBV30 and TRBJ2-6; D remains ambiguous. The CDR3 length is 15 residues. Germline-derived CDR1 and CDR2 are GTSNPN and SVGIG (reference sequence). Trimming removed 3 bases from V and 0 bases from J, with 9 bases in between. The CDR3 nucleotides read TGTGCCTGGAGGAGGTTTCTCTCTGGGGCCAACGTCCTGACTTTC. This encodes CAWRRFLSGANVLTF.

The genes are TRBV7-8 and TRBJ1-2, with D possibly TRBD1 on 5 matching bases. The CDR3 has 13 residues. The V gene lost 3 bases and the J gene lost 8 bases, with 13 bases spanning the gap. Germline CDR1 is SGHVS and CDR2 is FQNEAQ. Here the CDR3 DNA reads TGTGCCAGCAGCTTGCAACAGGCTATGGGCTACACCTTC. Its protein product is CASSLQQAMGYTF.

The V gene is TRBV19, the J gene TRBJ1-1; D is undetermined. V was cut by 7 bases and J by 3 bases, with 15 bases left in between. The CDR3 runs 14 residues. Germline V gene sequence: CDR1 LNHDA, CDR2 SQIVND (reference sequence). The CDR3 nucleotides are TGTGCCAGTATTCCAGGATGGGTGGACACTGAAGCTTTCTTT. It specifies CASIPGWVDTEAFF.

V is TRBV5-1 and J is TRBJ1-2; D is perhaps TRBD1 (5 bases). Germline V gene data show CDR1 as SGHRS and CDR2 as YFSETQ. V gave up 7 bases and J gave up 2 bases, with 12 bases separating them. There are 13 residues in the CDR3. The CDR3 coding sequence is TGCGCCAGCCAACCGACAGCGAACTATGGCTACACCTTC. This codes for CASQPTANYGYTF.

The rearrangement uses TRBV2 and TRBJ1-4; 7 bases map to TRBD1. Germline lookup yields CDR1 SNHLY and CDR2 FYNNEI. V gave up 10 bases and J gave up 5 bases; unmatched junction bases: 10. The CDR3 runs 14 residues. In DNA form, the CDR3 reads TGTGCCACCCAGCCGGGACAGTTGAATGAAAAACTGTTTTTT. It specifies CATQPGQLNEKLFF.

V usage is TRBV13 and J usage is TRBJ2-3; 10 nucleotides line up with TRBD2. Germline assignment: CDR1 PRHDT and CDR2 FYEKMQ (reference sequence). Trimming cost V 0 bases and J 0 bases; bases outside gene matches: 3. The CDR3 extends over 17 amino acids. CDR3 DNA: TGTGCCAGCAGCTTAGGAATAGCGGGGGGTAGCACAGATACGCAGTATTTT. As protein: CASSLGIAGGSTDTQYF.